Each of the 32 T cell receptor beta chains below was sequenced from the same sample in a study of blood T cell repertoires in COVID-19. Profiling relied on immunoSEQ multiplex PCR, and the TCRdb table lists in-frame clones only, not all of them. The table shows 100,000 to 150,000 clones, with approximately 88% occurring only once. Sequenced input: peripheral blood. All receptors derive from an elderly woman with acute or convalescent COVID-19.

The chain links TRBV7-8 to TRBJ2-7; 8 bases agree with TRBD1. Germline V gives CDR1 SGHVS, CDR2 FQNEAQ. The length of the CDR3 is 14 residues. V shed 3 bases, J shed 3 bases, and the junction held 4 bases outside the gene matches. The CDR3 protein is CASSLRTGFYEQYF. CDR3 nucleotides: TGTGCCAGCAGCTTGCGGACAGGGTTCTACGAGCAGTACTTC. The full variable domain, in which reference TRBV7-8 and TRBJ2-7 provide the parts outside the CDR3, is GAGVSQSPRYKVAKRGQDVALRCDPISGHVSLFWYQQALGQGPEFLTYFQNEAQLDKSGLPSDRFFAERPEGSVSTLKIQRTQQEDSAVYLCASSLRTGFYEQYFGPGTRLTVT.

The rearrangement joins TRBV5-4 to TRBJ1-2; D uncertain. Trimming shortened V by 1 base and J by 8 bases, and 18 bases separated the two germline ends. The CDR3 is 15 amino acids. The germline CDR1 and CDR2 sequences are SGHNT and YYREEE (reference sequence). CDR3 protein: CASSLWSWEGSGYTF. The CDR3 nucleotides read TGTGCCAGCAGCTTGTGGTCTTGGGAGGGATCGGGCTACACCTTC.

This chain links TRBV30 with TRBJ2-5; D is uncertain. The CDR3 runs to 13 residues. Germline CDR1 and CDR2: GTSNPN and SVGIG (reference sequence). V lost 5 bases and J lost 6, with 16 bases in between. The CDR3 loop is CAWGIWAEKTQYF. CDR3 nucleotide sequence: TGTGCCTGGGGAATTTGGGCAGAAAAGACCCAGTACTTC.

This sequence joins TRBV18 and TRBJ2-7; 8 nucleotides match TRBD1. The CDR3 is 16 amino acids. V shed 3 bases, J shed 2 bases, and the junction held 9 bases outside the gene matches. CDR1 is KGHSH, CDR2 LQKENI, per germline. The CDR3 reads CASSPGQAGATYEQYF. In DNA, the CDR3 is TGTGCCAGCTCACCGGGACAGGCAGGGGCAACCTACGAGCAGTACTTC.

In this sample, this clone turned up once. V usage is TRBV6-2 or TRBV6-3 and J usage is TRBJ1-5; possible D gene TRBD1, 6 bases. V lost 0 bases and J 6 bases, leaving 15 bases between the germline ends. The CDR3 has 16 residues. The germline CDR1 and CDR2 sequences are MNHEY and SVGEGT. CDR3 protein: CASSYSSPGVGQPQHF. For the CDR3, the DNA is TGTGCCAGCAGTTACTCGAGTCCAGGGGTAGGTCAGCCCCAGCATTTT.

This clone was seen a handful of times. The chain recombines TRBV5-4 with TRBJ1-2; D possibly corresponds to TRBD1 (5 bases). The CDR3 loop spans 14 amino acids. The germline CDR1 and CDR2 sequences are SGHNT and YYREEE (reference sequence). Trimming pared 4 bases from V and 8 bases from J, leaving 18 bases between. This CDR3 reads CASSVEWGEWGYTF. DNA for the CDR3: TGTGCCAGCAGCGTCGAATGGGGGGAGTGGGGCTACACCTTC.

The chain recombines TRBV6-6 with TRBJ2-7, with 9 bases identical to TRBD1. Losses at the gene ends were 6 bases for V and 0 bases for J; bases not matched to a gene: 3. This CDR3 comprises 14 residues. Germline V gene sequence: CDR1 MNHNY, CDR2 SVGAGI (reference sequence). The CDR3 region is CASRLTGGSYEQYF. The CDR3 DNA follows: TGTGCCAGCAGACTGACAGGGGGCTCCTACGAGCAGTACTTC.

The table lists this clone with a count of one. The J gene is TRBJ1-2, the V gene TRBV19, with a possible D match to TRBD1 (6 bases). Germline loops: CDR1 LNHDA, CDR2 SQIVND (reference sequence). The CDR3 contains 13 residues. V lost 1 base and J 8 bases, leaving 11 bases between the germline ends. The CDR3 nucleotides are TGTGCCAGTAGTATAGCAGGGGAAAGGGGCTACACCTTC. As protein: CASSIAGERGYTF.

The genes are TRBV19 and TRBJ2-2, with 10 positions matching TRBD1. Germline V gene lookup returns CDR1 LNHDA and CDR2 SQIVND (reference sequence). The CDR3 spans 16 residues. The J segment lost 3 bases and the V segment lost 9 bases, leaving 10 bases of the junction unmatched. The CDR3 reads CASRDRGKRYTGELFF. The CDR3, as DNA: TGTGCCAGCAGGGACAGGGGAAAAAGGTACACCGGGGAGCTGTTTTTT.

The chain has TRBV10-2 and TRBJ1-6; no clear D. Trimming removed 2 bases at V and 6 bases at J, with 11 bases between. Germline loops: CDR1 WSHSY, CDR2 SAAADI. The CDR3 consists of 15 residues. In nucleotides, the CDR3 is TGCGCCAGCAGTGAGGCTTCCGGGATTAATTCACCCCTCCACTTT. It yields the protein CASSEASGINSPLHF.

The chain has TRBV18 and TRBJ1-1, with 7 bases aligning to TRBD1. J lost 5 bases, V lost 3 bases, and 9 bases had no gene match. Per germline, CDR1 KGHSH and CDR2 LQKENI. The CDR3 totals 15 residues. CDR3 sequence reads: CASSPRDSRTTEAFF. The CDR3 DNA follows: TGTGCCAGCTCACCCCGGGACAGCCGAACAACTGAAGCTTTCTTT.

The gene calls are TRBV10-2 and TRBJ2-7; 8 bases fit TRBD1. The V gene end was trimmed by 6 bases and the J gene end by 6 bases; junction bases not matched to a gene: 10. The CDR3 spans 14 residues. The germline CDR1 and CDR2 sequences are WSHSY and SAAADI. CDR3: CASRSDRVGTEQYF. CDR3 coding DNA: TGCGCCAGCAGGTCGGACAGGGTGGGGACCGAGCAGTACTTC.

This clone was seen a single time. The chain couples TRBV9 to TRBJ1-3; TRBD1 is a possible D gene (5 bases). CDR3 length: 15 residues. Trimming left V 2 bases short and J 3 bases short, with 12 bases between. Germline lookup yields CDR1 SGDLS and CDR2 YYNGEE. CDR3 region: CASSVRGSLGNTIYF. As DNA, the CDR3 is TGTGCCAGCAGCGTGCGGGGGTCCCTTGGAAACACCATATATTTT.

V and J are TRBV10-3 and TRBJ2-5, with 10 bases matching TRBD1. The CDR3 loop spans 16 amino acids. The J segment lost 5 bases and the V segment lost 6 bases, leaving 12 bases of the junction unmatched. Germline V gene sequence: CDR1 ENHRY, CDR2 SYGVKD. CDR3 nucleotides: TGTGCCATCAGCTCCCCGGGACAGGGGTTACTGGAGACCCAGTACTTC. Translation gives CAISSPGQGLLETQYF.

The chain has TRBV30 and TRBJ1-5, with D tentatively TRBD1 (5 bases). The CDR3 length is 16 residues. Trimming took off 0 bases at V and 4 bases at J, with 16 bases between the two ends. Germline CDR1 GTSNPN, CDR2 SVGIG (reference sequence). CDR3 coding DNA: TGTGCCTGGAGTGTTGCGGGGGGTGTTGTGAATCAGCCCCAGCATTTT. This codes for CAWSVAGGVVNQPQHF.

This sequence joins TRBV5-4 and TRBJ2-6; 7 positions match TRBD1. The V gene end was trimmed by 4 bases and the J gene end by 4 bases; junction bases not matched to a gene: 8. This CDR3 has 16 amino acids. The germline CDR1 and CDR2 sequences are SGHNT and YYREEE (reference sequence). The CDR3 region is CASSGTANSGANVLTF. Here the CDR3 DNA reads TGTGCCAGCAGCGGGACAGCAAATTCAGGGGCCAACGTCCTGACTTTC.

The chain carries TRBV7-9 and TRBJ2-7; TRBD1 matches 7 bases. Germline V lookup: CDR1 SEHNR, CDR2 FQNEAQ (reference sequence). The CDR3 consists of 15 residues. J gave up 2 bases and V 4 bases, and 8 bases lay outside the gene matches. As DNA, the CDR3 is TGTGCCAGCAGCTCCACCACAGGGGCGACCTACGAGCAGTACTTC. This codes for CASSSTTGATYEQYF.

This clone was seen once. V is TRBV6-5 and J is TRBJ2-3; D is unclear. CDR3 length equals 14 residues. With 0 bases removed from V and 3 bases from J, the gap between germline ends came to 7 bases. Germline CDR1 reads MNHEY; CDR2 reads SVGAGI. The CDR3 here is CASSYSTATDTQYF. Written as DNA, the CDR3 is TGTGCCAGCAGTTACTCCACAGCAACAGATACGCAGTATTTT.

The gene calls are TRBV5-4 and TRBJ2-7, with 7 nucleotides matching TRBD1. This CDR3 comprises 15 residues. The germline gives CDR1 SGHNT, CDR2 YYREEE (reference sequence). V lost 4 bases, J lost 2 bases, and 9 bases stayed unmatched. CDR3 sequence: CASSPPGTATYEQYF. CDR3 DNA: TGTGCCAGCAGCCCACCCGGGACAGCCACCTACGAGCAGTACTTC. The full variable domain, its missing parts supplied by reference TRBV5-4 and TRBJ2-7, is ETGVTQSPTHLIKTRGQQVTLRCSSQSGHNTVSWYQQALGQGPQFIFQYYREEENGRGNFPPRFSGLQFPNYSSELNVNALELDDSALYLCASSPPGTATYEQYFGPGTRLTVT.

This chain links TRBV7-2 with TRBJ2-5; 7 nucleotides line up with TRBD2. Germline V CDR1 and CDR2: SGHTA, FQGNSA. V lost 2 bases, J lost 3 bases, and 3 bases stayed unmatched. CDR3 length: 14 amino acids. CDR3 coding DNA: TGTGCCAGCAGCTTACAGAGCGGGGAAGAGACCCAGTACTTC. It is translated as CASSLQSGEETQYF.

V is TRBV6-4 and J is TRBJ1-5, with unresolved D. Germline loops: CDR1 MRHNA, CDR2 SNTAGT. Trimming removed 5 bases from V and 4 bases from J, with 9 bases in between. The CDR3 has 13 residues. CDR3 sequence: CASSQEINQPQHF. CDR3 DNA: TGTGCCAGCAGTCAGGAAATTAATCAGCCCCAGCATTTT.

This chain links TRBV7-2 with TRBJ2-5; 7 bases agree with TRBD1. J was trimmed by 3 bases and V by 5 bases; bases with no gene match: 6. This CDR3 has 14 amino acids. Germline CDR1 SGHTA, CDR2 FQGNSA. The CDR3 coding sequence is TGTGCCAGCAGCCCAAGGGGGCAAGAAGAGACCCAGTACTTC. This sequence encodes CASSPRGQEETQYF. The full variable domain, in which reference TRBV7-2 and TRBJ2-5 provide the parts outside the CDR3, is GAGVSQSPSNKVTEKGKDVELRCDPISGHTALYWYRQSLGQGLEFLIYFQGNSAPDKSGLPSDRFSAERTGGSVSTLTIQRTQQEDSAVYLCASSPRGQEETQYFGPGTRLLVL.

The J gene is TRBJ2-1, the V gene TRBV5-4, with D possibly matching TRBD2 (5 bases). The CDR3 contains 16 residues. The germline V gene encodes CDR1 SGHNT and CDR2 YYREEE (reference sequence). The ends were cut back, 6 bases at V and 5 bases at J, with 21 bases in the middle. CDR3 coding DNA: TGTGCCAGCACCACGAAGGTCGGGGTGGGAGACAATGAGCAGTTCTTC. Translated, it gives CASTTKVGVGDNEQFF.

V is TRBV7-2 and J is TRBJ2-7, with TRBD2 identical over 13 bases. Germline CDR1 is SGHTA and CDR2 is FQGNSA. V was clipped by 4 bases and J by 0 bases; unmatched bases: 0. The CDR3 extends over 15 amino acids. CDR3 nucleotide sequence: TGTGCCAGCAGCTGGACTAGCGGGAGCTCCTACGAGCAGTACTTC. Translation gives CASSWTSGSSYEQYF.

The V and J genes are TRBV13 and TRBJ2-7, with D uncertain. The CDR3 covers 12 residues. Germline values: CDR1 PRHDT, CDR2 FYEKMQ (reference sequence). V was shortened by 0 bases and J by 11 bases, with 11 bases between the two germline ends. The CDR3 protein is CASSLGRSEEYF. In nucleotides, the CDR3 is TGTGCCAGCAGCTTAGGCAGGTCGGAAGAGTACTTC. Combining the CDR3 with reference TRBV13 and TRBJ2-7 gives the whole variable domain AAGVIQSPRHLIKEKRETATLKCYPIPRHDTVYWYQQGPGQDPQFLISFYEKMQSDKGSIPDRFSAQQFSDYHSELNMSSLELGDSALYFCASSLGRSEEYFGPGTRLTVT.

V gene TRBV9 combines with J gene TRBJ2-7, with a weak D call TRBD1 (5 bases). This CDR3 is built from 15 residues. CDR1 and CDR2 (germline): SGDLS, YYNGEE. Trimming cost V 4 bases and J 0 bases, with 14 bases left between them. The CDR3 loop is CASSPAGAHSYEQYF. Here the CDR3 DNA reads TGTGCCAGCAGCCCAGCTGGGGCCCACTCCTACGAGCAGTACTTC.

This clone was seen only once. The chain links TRBV5-1 to TRBJ2-2; TRBD2 aligns across 10 bases. The CDR3 is made up of 15 amino acids. Germline V gene sequence: CDR1 SGHRS, CDR2 YFSETQ. Trimming took 3 bases from V and 6 from J; bases not matched to a gene: 5. The CDR3 nucleotides read TGCGCCAGCAGCTCAACGCTAGCGGGAGCCGGGGAGCTGTTTTTT. This translates into CASSSTLAGAGELFF.

J is TRBJ2-5 and V is TRBV30; D is uncertain. Trimming took off 1 base at V and 0 bases at J, with 6 bases between the two ends. The CDR3 spans 13 residues. Germline CDR1 and CDR2: GTSNPN and SVGIG (reference sequence). CDR3 DNA sequence: TGTGCCTGGAGTGCCAGGTACCAAGAGACCCAGTACTTC. Amino acid sequence: CAWSARYQETQYF. Filled out from reference TRBV30 and TRBJ2-5, the complete variable domain reads SQTIHQWPATLVQPVGSPLSLECTVEGTSNPNLYWYRQAAGRGLQLLFYSVGIGQISSEVPQNLSASRPQDRQFILSSKKLLLSDSGFYLCAWSARYQETQYFGPGTRLLVL.

The J gene is TRBJ2-1, the V gene TRBV11-2; D is possibly TRBD1 (5 bases). Trimming left V 2 bases short and J 4 bases short, with 9 bases between. The CDR3 contains 14 residues. CDR1 SGHAT and CDR2 FQNNGV come from the germline V gene. DNA of the CDR3: TGTGCCAGCAGCTTAACAGGATTATACAATGAGCAGTTCTTC. Translation gives CASSLTGLYNEQFF.

The chain joins TRBV4-1 to TRBJ1-2, with 8 bases that match TRBD1. V shed 4 bases and J 4 bases; nucleotides not matched to a gene: 2. CDR3 length: 13 residues. Looked up from germline, CDR1 is MGHRA and CDR2 is YSYEKL. CDR3 DNA: TGCGCCAGCAGCCGAACAGGGGGCTATGGCTACACCTTC. Protein product: CASSRTGGYGYTF.

This chain links TRBV5-1 with TRBJ2-1, with D perhaps matching TRBD2 (6 bases). The CDR3 runs 17 residues. Trimming removed 2 bases at V and 7 bases at J, with 22 bases between. Germline CDR1 SGHRS, CDR2 YFSETQ. The chain's CDR3 is CASSFGSGKGAGNEQFF. CDR3 DNA sequence: TGCGCCAGCAGCTTTGGGTCCGGAAAGGGAGCGGGTAATGAGCAGTTCTTC. Supplemented by reference TRBV5-1 and TRBJ2-1, the full variable domain reads KAGVTQTPRYLIKTRGQQVTLSCSPISGHRSVSWYQQTPGQGLQFLFEYFSETQRNKGNFPGRFSGRQFSNSRSEMNVSTLELGDSALYLCASSFGSGKGAGNEQFFGPGTRLTVL.

This rearrangement joins TRBV20-1 to TRBJ2-5; possibly TRBD2 for D (5 bases). Germline V gene data show CDR1 as DFQATT and CDR2 as SNEGSKA (reference sequence). The germline V and J ends were trimmed by 3 bases and 7 bases, with 12 bases remaining between them. The length of the CDR3 is 12 residues. DNA of the CDR3: TGCAGTGCTAGTGCCCCGGGGAGGACCCAGTACTTC. This translates into CSASAPGRTQYF.